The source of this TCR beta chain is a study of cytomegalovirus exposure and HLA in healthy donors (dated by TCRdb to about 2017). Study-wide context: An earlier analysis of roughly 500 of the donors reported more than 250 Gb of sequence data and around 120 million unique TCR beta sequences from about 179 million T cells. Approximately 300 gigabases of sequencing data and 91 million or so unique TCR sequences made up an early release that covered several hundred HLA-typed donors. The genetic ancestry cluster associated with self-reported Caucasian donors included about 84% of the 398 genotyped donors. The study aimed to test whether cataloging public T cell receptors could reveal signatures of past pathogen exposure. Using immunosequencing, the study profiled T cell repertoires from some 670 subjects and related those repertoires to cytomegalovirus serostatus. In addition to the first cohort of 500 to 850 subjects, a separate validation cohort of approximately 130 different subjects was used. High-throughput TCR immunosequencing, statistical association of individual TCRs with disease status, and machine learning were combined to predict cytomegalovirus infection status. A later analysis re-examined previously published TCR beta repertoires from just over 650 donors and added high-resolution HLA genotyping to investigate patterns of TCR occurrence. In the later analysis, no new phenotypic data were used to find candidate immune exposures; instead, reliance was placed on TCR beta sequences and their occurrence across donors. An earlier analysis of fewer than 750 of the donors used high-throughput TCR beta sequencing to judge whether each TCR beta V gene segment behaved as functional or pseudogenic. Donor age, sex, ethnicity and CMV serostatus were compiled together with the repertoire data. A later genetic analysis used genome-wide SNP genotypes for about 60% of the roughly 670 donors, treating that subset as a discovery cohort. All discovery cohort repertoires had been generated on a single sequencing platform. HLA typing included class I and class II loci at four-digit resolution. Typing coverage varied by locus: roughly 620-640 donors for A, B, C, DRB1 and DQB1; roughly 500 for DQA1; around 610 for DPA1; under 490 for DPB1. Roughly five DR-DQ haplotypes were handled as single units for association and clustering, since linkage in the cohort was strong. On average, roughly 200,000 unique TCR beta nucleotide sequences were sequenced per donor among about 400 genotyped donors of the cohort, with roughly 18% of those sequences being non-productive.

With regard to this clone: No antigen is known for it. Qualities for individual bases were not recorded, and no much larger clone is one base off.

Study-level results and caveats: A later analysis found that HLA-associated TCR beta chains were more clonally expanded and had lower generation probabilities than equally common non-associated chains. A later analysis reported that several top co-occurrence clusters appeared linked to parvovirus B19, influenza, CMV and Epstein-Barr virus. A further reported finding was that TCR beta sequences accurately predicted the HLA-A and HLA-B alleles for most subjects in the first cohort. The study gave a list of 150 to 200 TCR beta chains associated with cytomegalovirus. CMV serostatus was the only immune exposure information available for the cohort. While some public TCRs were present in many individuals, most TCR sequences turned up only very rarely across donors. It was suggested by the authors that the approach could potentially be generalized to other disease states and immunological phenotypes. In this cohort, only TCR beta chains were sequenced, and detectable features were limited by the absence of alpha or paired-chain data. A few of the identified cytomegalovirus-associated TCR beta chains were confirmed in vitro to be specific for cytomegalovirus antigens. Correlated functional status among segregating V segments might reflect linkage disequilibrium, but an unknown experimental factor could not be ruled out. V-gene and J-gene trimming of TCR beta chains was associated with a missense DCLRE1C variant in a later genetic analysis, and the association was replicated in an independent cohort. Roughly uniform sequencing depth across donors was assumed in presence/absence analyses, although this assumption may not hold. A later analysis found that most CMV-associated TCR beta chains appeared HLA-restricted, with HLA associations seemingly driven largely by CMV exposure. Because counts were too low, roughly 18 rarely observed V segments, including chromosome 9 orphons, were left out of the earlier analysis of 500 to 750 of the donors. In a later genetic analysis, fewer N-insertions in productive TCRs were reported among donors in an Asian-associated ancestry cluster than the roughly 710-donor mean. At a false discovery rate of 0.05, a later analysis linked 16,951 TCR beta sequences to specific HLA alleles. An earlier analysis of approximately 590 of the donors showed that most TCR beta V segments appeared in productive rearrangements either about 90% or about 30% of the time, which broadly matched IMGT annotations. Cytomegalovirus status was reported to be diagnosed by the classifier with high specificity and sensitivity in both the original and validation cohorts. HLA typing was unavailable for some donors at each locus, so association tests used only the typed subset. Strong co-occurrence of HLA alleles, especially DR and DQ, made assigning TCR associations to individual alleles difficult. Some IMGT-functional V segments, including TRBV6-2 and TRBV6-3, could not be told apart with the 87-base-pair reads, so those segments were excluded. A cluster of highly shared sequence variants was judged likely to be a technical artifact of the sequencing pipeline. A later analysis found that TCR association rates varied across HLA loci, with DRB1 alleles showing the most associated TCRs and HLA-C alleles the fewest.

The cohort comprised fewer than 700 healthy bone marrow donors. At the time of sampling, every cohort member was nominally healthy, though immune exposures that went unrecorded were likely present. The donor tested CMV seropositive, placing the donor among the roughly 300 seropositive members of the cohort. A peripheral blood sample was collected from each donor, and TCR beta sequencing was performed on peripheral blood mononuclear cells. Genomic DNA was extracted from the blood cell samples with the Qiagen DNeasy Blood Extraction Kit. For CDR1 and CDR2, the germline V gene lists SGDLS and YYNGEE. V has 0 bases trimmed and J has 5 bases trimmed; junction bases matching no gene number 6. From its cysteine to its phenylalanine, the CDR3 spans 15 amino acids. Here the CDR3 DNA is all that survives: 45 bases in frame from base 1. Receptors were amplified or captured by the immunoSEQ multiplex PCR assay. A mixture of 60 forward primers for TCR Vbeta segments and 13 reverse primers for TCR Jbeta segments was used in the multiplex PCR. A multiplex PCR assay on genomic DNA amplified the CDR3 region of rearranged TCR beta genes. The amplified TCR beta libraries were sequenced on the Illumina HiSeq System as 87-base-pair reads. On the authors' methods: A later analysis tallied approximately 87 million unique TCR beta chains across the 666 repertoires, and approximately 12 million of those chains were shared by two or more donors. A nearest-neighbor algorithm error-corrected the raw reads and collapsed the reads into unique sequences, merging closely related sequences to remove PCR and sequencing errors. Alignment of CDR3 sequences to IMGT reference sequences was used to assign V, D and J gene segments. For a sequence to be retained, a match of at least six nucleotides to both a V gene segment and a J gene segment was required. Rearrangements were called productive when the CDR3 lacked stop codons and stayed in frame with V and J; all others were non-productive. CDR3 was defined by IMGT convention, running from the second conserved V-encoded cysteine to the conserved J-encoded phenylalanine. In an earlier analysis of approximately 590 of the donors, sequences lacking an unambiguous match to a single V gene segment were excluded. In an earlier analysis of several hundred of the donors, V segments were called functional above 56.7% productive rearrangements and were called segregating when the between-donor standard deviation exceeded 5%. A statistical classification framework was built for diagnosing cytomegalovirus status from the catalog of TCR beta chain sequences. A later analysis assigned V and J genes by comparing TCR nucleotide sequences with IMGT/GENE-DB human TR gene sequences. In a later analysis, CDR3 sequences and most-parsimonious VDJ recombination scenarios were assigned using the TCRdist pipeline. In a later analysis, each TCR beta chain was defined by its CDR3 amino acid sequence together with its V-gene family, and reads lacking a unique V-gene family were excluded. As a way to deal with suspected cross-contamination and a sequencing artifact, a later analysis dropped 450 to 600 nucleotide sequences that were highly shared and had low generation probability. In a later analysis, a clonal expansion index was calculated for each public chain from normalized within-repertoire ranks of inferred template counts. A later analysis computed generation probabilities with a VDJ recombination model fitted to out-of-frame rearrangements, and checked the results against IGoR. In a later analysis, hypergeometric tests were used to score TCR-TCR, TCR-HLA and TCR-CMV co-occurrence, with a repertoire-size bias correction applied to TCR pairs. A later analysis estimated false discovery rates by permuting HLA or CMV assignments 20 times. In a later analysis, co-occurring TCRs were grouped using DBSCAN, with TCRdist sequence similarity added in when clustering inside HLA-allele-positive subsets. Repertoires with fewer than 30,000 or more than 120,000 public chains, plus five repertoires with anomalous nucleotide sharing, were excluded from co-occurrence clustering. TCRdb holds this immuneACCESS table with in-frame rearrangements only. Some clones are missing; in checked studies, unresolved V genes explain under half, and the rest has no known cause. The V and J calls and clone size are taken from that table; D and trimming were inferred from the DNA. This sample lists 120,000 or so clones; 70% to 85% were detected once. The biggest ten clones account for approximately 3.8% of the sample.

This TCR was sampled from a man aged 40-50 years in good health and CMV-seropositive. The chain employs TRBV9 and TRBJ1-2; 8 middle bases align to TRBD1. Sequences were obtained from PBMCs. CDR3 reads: CASSVDAGGLYGYTF. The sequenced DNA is TGTGCCAGCAGCGTAGACGCAGGGGGCTTATATGGCTACACCTTC.